This T cell receptor beta chain was recovered during a study of blood T cells in healthy people across ages. This clonotype occurred a few times. Alongside a J-beta primer mix, a sample-barcoded 5' primer served in a second PCR lasting 7 to 11 cycles. Each CDR3 protein is one row after TCRdb ran MiXCR on the 5' RACE reads. The repertoire holds around 620,000 distinct CDR3 sequences, with approximately 30% as singletons. The clonotype originates from a woman in her 70s in good health. Specimen: blood.

The CDR3 bases are TGTGCCAGCAGCCAAGCTCCCCACTCCGTTGGTGAGCAGTTCTTC. Protein: CASSQAPHSVGEQFF. The rearrangement uses TRBV3-1 and TRBJ2-1, with D unresolved. The CDR3 totals 15 residues. The ends were cut back, 1 base at V and 9 bases at J, with 16 bases in the middle. Looked up from germline, CDR1 is LGHDT and CDR2 is YNNKEL (reference sequence).